This TCR beta chain derives from a study of shared clonotypes between healthy human individuals. For the study at large: The study drew on a couple of women and a few men aged 18 to 49 as donors. Findings and caveats of the study: Naive CD4 clonotypes were shared across a handful of donors at 4% to 5%. Relative to clonotypes present in all four donors, those not shared had lower generation probabilities. Few donors limited the genetic and exposure-history diversity represented.

TCRdb's table, derived via immunoSEQ multiplex PCR, lists solely in-frame clones and lacks some. Seen here are about 2,100,000 clones, 85% to 95% observed once, and the top ten hold roughly 1.8%. Note on this clone: Its matching antigen is unknown.

CDR3 length: 13 amino acids. Germline CDR1 and CDR2: SGDLS and YYNGEE. Trimming left V 3 bases short and J 1 base short, with 5 bases between. Naivety among CD8 cells was defined by CD45RO negativity and positive CCR7 selection, thereby excluding terminally differentiated effector memory CD45RA+ cells. The clonotype comes from a young man in good health. Some clones in this sample may be carry-over from other donors' samples. Sequenced: naive CD8+ T cells from PBMCs. The rearrangement links TRBV9 to TRBJ2-4; no firm D call. The CDR3 protein is CASSAGAKNIQYF. The CDR3 DNA follows: TGTGCCAGCAGCGCCGGTGCCAAAAACATTCAGTACTTC.